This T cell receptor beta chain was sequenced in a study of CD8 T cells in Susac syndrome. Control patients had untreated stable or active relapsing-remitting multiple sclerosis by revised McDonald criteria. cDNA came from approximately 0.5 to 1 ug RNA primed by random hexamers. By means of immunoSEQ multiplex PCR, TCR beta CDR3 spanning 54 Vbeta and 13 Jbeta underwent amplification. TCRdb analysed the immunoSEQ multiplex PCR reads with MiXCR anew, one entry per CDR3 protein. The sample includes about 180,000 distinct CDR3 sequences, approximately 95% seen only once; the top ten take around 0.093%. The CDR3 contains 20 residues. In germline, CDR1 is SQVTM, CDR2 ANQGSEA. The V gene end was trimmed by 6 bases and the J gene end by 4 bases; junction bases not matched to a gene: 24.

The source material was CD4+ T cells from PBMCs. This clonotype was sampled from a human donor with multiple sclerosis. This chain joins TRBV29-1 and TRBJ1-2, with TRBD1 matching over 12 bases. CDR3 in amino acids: CSVLSTGQGALKSRSYGYTF. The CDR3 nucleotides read TGCAGCGTCCTTTCAACGGGACAGGGGGCCTTGAAGTCTCGGAGCTATGGCTACACCTTC.